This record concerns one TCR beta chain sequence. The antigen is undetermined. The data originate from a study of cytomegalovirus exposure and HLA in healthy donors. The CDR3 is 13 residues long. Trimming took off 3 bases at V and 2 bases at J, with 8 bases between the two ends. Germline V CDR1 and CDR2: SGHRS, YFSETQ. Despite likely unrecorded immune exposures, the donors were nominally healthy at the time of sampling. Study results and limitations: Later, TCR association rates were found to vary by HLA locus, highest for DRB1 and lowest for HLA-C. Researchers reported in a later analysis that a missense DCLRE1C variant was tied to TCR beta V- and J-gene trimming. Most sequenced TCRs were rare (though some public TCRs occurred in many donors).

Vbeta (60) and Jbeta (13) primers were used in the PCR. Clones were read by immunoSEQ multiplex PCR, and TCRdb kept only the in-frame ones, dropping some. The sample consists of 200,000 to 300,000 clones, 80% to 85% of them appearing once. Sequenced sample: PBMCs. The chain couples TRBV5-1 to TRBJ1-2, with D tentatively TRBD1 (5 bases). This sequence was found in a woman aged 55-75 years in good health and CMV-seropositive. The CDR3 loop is CASSSTGNYGYTF. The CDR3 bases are TGCGCCAGCAGCTCCACAGGAAACTATGGCTACACCTTC. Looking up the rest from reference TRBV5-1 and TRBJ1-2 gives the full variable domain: KAGVTQTPRYLIKTRGQQVTLSCSPISGHRSVSWYQQTPGQGLQFLFEYFSETQRNKGNFPGRFSGRQFSNSRSEMNVSTLELGDSALYLCASSSTGNYGYTFGSGTRLTVV.